The next 6 T cell receptor beta chains were all read from a single sample in a study of cytomegalovirus exposure and HLA in healthy donors. Amplification used 60 Vbeta primers and 13 Jbeta primers. Sequencing used immunoSEQ multiplex PCR; TCRdb keeps in-frame clones, though not all of them. The data contain 150,000 or so clones, more than 65% of them singletons. Material: PBMCs. The receptors come from a man aged 18 to 30 in good health and CMV-seropositive.

CDR3 sequence reads: CASSHFHSGGNQPQHF. The CDR3 coding sequence is TGCGCCAGCAGCCACTTTCATTCCGGTGGCAATCAGCCCCAGCATTTT. The chain links TRBV4-1 to TRBJ1-5, with D unresolved. The CDR3 loop spans 16 amino acids. V was clipped by 3 bases and J by 2 bases, with 14 bases between them. Per germline, CDR1 MGHRA and CDR2 YSYEKL.

V is TRBV6-5 and J is TRBJ2-7; TRBD2 agrees at 10 bases. V lost 0 bases, J lost 4 bases, and 3 bases stayed unmatched. The CDR3 totals 15 residues. From germline, CDR1 is MNHEY and CDR2 SVGAGI. CDR3: CASSYSSGRDYEQYF. CDR3 bases: TGTGCCAGCAGTTACTCGAGCGGGAGGGATTACGAGCAGTACTTC.

The chain couples TRBV9 to TRBJ2-2; D call uncertain. The V gene lost 0 bases and the J gene lost 6 bases, with 9 bases spanning the gap. CDR3 length equals 14 residues. Germline lookup yields CDR1 SGDLS and CDR2 YYNGEE. This chain's CDR3 is CASSVALPAGELFF. CDR3 coding DNA: TGTGCCAGCAGCGTAGCTCTTCCTGCCGGGGAGCTGTTTTTT.

This clone was picked up one time. The chain recombines TRBV7-6 with TRBJ2-1; perhaps TRBD2 as D (5 bases). Trimming shortened V by 6 bases and J by 6 bases, and 6 bases separated the two germline ends. Germline V gives CDR1 SGHVS, CDR2 FNYEAQ. The CDR3 runs 11 residues. This CDR3 reads CASSSANEQFF. The CDR3 nucleotides read TGTGCCAGCAGTAGCGCCAATGAGCAGTTCTTC.

In its sample, this clone was seen a few times. The J gene is TRBJ1-1, the V gene TRBV25-1, with 11 bases lining up with TRBD1. V trimming: 6 bases; J trimming: 3 bases; junction bases outside the gene matches: 3. The CDR3 sequence is 14 residues long. Germline V gene sequence: CDR1 MGHDK, CDR2 SYGVNS. CDR3 coding DNA: TGTGCCAGCAGGGGGACAGGGGGTCACACTGAAGCTTTCTTT. Translating it yields CASRGTGGHTEAFF.

The chain employs TRBV10-3 and TRBJ2-1; TRBD2 agrees at 9 bases. The CDR3 runs to 14 residues. Germline V gives CDR1 ENHRY, CDR2 SYGVKD. V trimming: 6 bases; J trimming: 8 bases; junction bases outside the gene matches: 8. CDR3: CAIRGTSIGYEQFF. The CDR3 nucleotides read TGTGCCATCAGGGGGACTAGCATAGGGTATGAGCAGTTCTTC.